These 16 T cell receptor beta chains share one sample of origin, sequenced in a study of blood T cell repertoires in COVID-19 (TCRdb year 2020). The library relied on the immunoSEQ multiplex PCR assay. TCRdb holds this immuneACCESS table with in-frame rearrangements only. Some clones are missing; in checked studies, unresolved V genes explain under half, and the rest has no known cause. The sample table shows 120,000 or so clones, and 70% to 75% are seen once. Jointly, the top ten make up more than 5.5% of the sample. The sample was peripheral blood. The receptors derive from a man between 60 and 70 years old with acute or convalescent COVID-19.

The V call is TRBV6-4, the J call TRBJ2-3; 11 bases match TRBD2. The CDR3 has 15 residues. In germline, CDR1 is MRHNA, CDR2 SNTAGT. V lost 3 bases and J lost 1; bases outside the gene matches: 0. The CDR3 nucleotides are TGTGCCAGCAGTGAGACTAGCGGGGGCACAGATACGCAGTATTTT. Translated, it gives CASSETSGGTDTQYF.

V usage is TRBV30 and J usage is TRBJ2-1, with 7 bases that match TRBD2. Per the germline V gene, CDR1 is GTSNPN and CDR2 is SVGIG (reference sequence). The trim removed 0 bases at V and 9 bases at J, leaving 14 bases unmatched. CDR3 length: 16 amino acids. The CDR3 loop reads CAWSVWGGGRRGEQFF. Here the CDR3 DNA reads TGTGCCTGGAGTGTGTGGGGTGGCGGGAGAAGAGGTGAGCAGTTCTTC. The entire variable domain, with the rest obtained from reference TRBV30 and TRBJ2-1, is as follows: SQTIHQWPATLVQPVGSPLSLECTVEGTSNPNLYWYRQAAGRGLQLLFYSVGIGQISSEVPQNLSASRPQDRQFILSSKKLLLSDSGFYLCAWSVWGGGRRGEQFFGPGTRLTVL.

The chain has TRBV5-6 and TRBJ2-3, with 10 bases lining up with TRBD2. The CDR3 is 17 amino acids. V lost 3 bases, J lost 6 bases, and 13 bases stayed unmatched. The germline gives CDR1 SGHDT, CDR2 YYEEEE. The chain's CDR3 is CASSSWGSGGAGDTQYF. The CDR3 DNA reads TGTGCCAGCAGCTCCTGGGGGAGCGGGGGGGCCGGGGATACGCAGTATTTT.

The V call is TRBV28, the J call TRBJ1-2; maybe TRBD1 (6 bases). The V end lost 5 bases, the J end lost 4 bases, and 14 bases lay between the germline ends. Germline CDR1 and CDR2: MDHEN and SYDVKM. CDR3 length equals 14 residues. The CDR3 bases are TGTGCCAGCAGTAGGGGAATGGGGGCCTATGGCTACACCTTC. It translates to CASSRGMGAYGYTF.

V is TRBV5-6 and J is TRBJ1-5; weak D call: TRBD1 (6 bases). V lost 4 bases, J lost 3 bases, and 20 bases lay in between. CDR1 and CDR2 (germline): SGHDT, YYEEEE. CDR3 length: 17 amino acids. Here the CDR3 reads CASSAGRGALYNQPQHF. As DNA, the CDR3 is TGTGCCAGCAGCGCGGGGCGGGGGGCGCTTTACAATCAGCCCCAGCATTTT.

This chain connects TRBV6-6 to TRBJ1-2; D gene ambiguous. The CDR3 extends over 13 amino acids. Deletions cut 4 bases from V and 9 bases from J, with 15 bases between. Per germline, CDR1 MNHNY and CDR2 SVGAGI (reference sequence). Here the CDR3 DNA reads TGTGCCAGCAGTTCCAGAACAGACGAGAGCTACACCTTC. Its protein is CASSSRTDESYTF.

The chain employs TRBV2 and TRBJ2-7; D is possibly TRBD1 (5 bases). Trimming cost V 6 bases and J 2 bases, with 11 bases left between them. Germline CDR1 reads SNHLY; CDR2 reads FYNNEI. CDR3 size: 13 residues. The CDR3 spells CASSLRQTYEQYF. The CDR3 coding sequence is TGTGCCAGCAGCCTAAGACAGACCTACGAGCAGTACTTC.

Here the CDR3 DNA reads TGTGCCACCAGTGCCACCGGACAGGGCCAGCATGGCTACACCTTC. Translated: CATSATGQGQHGYTF. This chain links TRBV24-1 with TRBJ1-2; TRBD1 aligns across 8 bases. Germline CDR1 is KGHDR and CDR2 is SFDVKD. The CDR3 loop spans 15 amino acids. Losses at the gene ends were 5 bases for V and 6 bases for J; bases not matched to a gene: 10.

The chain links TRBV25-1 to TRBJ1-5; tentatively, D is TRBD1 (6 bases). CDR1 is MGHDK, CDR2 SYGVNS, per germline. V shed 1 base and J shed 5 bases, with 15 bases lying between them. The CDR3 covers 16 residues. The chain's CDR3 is CASSESYREGDQPQHF. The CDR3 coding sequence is TGTGCCAGCAGTGAATCTTACAGGGAGGGGGATCAGCCCCAGCATTTT.

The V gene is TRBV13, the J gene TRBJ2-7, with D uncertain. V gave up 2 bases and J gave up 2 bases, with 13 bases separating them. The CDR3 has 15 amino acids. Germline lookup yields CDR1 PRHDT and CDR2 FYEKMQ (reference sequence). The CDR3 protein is CASSLLGSHTYEQYF. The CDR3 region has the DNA TGTGCCAGCAGCTTATTGGGTAGCCACACCTACGAGCAGTACTTC. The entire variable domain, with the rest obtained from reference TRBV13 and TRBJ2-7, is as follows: AAGVIQSPRHLIKEKRETATLKCYPIPRHDTVYWYQQGPGQDPQFLISFYEKMQSDKGSIPDRFSAQQFSDYHSELNMSSLELGDSALYFCASSLLGSHTYEQYFGPGTRLTVT.

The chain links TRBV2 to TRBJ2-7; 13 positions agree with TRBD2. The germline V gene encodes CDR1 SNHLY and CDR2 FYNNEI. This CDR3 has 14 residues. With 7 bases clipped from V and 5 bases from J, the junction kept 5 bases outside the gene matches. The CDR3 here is CASMEGLAGNEQYF. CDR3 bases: TGTGCCAGCATGGAGGGACTAGCGGGAAACGAGCAGTACTTC.

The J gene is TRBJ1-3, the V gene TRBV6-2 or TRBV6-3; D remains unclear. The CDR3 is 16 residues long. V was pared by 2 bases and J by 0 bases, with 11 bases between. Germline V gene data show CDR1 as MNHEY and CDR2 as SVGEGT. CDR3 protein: CASSYGRAISGNTIYF. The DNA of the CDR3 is TGTGCCAGCAGTTACGGGAGGGCGATCTCTGGAAACACCATATATTTT.

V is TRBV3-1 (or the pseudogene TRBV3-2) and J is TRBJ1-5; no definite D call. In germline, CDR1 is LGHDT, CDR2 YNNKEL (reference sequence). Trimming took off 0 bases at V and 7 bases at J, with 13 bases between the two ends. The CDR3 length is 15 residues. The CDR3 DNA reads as TGTGCCAGCAGCCAAGATCTAAGGGAGGGACAGCCCCAGCATTTT. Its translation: CASSQDLREGQPQHF.

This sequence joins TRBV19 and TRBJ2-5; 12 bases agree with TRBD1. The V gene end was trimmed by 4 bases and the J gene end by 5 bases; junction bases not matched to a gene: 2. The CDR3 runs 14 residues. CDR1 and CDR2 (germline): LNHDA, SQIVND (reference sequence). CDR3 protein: CASSTGTGGETQYF. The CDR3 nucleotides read TGTGCCAGTAGTACCGGGACAGGGGGCGAGACCCAGTACTTC.

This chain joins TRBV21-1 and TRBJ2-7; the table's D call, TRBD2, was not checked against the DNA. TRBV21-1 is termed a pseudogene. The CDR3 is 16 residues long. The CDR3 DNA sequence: TGTGCCAGCAGCAAATCCCGGGGGGGCCCTTGGTACGAGCAGTACTTC. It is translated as CASSKSRGGPWYEQYF.

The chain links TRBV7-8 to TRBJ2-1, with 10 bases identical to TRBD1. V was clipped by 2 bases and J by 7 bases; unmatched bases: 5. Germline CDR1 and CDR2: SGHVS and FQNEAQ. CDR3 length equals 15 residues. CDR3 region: CASSLRQGASNEQFF. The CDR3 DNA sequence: TGTGCCAGCAGCTTAAGACAGGGGGCGTCTAATGAGCAGTTCTTC.